Listed below are T cell receptor beta chains from one sample, sequenced in a study of PD-1 blockade in mismatch repair-deficient tumors. Measured with immunoSEQ multiplex PCR; TCRdb has only the in-frame clones, and not every one. This table holds under 150,000 clones, 86% found once. Sample: peripheral blood, taken 44 weeks after starting pembrolizumab. These TCRs come from an adult with mismatch repair-deficient cancer. The CDR3 runs from the conserved cysteine through the conserved F or W. D genes are given only for firm matches.

v_gene: TRBV5-1; j_gene: TRBJ2-4; d_gene: .; CDR3aa: CASSLEFGDIQYF
v_gene: TRBV11-2; j_gene: TRBJ2-7; d_gene: .; CDR3aa: CASSSLLEGKNEQYF
v_gene: TRBV6-6; j_gene: TRBJ2-2; d_gene: TRBD1; CDR3aa: CASSYPTGLSGELFF
v_gene: TRBV11-2; j_gene: TRBJ2-1; d_gene: .; CDR3aa: CASSPRRDYEQFF
v_gene: TRBV30; j_gene: TRBJ1-4; d_gene: TRBD1; CDR3aa: CAWRIDRGDEKLFF
v_gene: TRBV28; j_gene: TRBJ2-7; d_gene: TRBD1; CDR3aa: CASRGDRGHYEQYF
v_gene: TRBV13; j_gene: TRBJ2-1; d_gene: .; CDR3aa: CASSLADEQFF
v_gene: TRBV6-1; j_gene: TRBJ2-1; d_gene: TRBD2; CDR3aa: CASSDLAGGPHNEQFF
v_gene: TRBV5-6; j_gene: TRBJ2-7; d_gene: .; CDR3aa: CASSLGAHSYEQYF
v_gene: TRBV11-3; j_gene: TRBJ2-5; d_gene: TRBD2; CDR3aa: CASSLASGSETQYF
v_gene: TRBV29-1; j_gene: TRBJ2-1; d_gene: .; CDR3aa: CSVDGVPGGYNEQFF
v_gene: TRBV6-5; j_gene: TRBJ2-4; d_gene: .; CDR3aa: CASSSNRVAKNIQYF
v_gene: TRBV4-1; j_gene: TRBJ2-1; d_gene: TRBD2; CDR3aa: CASSQVGTSGRDEQFF
v_gene: TRBV6-6; j_gene: TRBJ2-7; d_gene: TRBD2; CDR3aa: CASRQAGTSGRQQYF
v_gene: TRBV4-1; j_gene: TRBJ2-3; d_gene: TRBD2; CDR3aa: CASSQDRAGGPDTQYF
v_gene: TRBV20-1; j_gene: TRBJ2-7; d_gene: .; CDR3aa: CSALTSYEQYF
v_gene: TRBV4-2; j_gene: TRBJ1-1; d_gene: .; CDR3aa: CASSQVPGLEAFF
v_gene: TRBV11-3; j_gene: TRBJ2-1; d_gene: .; CDR3aa: CASSLRERNNEQFF
v_gene: TRBV28; j_gene: TRBJ1-1; d_gene: TRBD1; CDR3aa: CASSHLAWDRGETEAFF
v_gene: TRBV5-8; j_gene: TRBJ2-3; d_gene: .; CDR3aa: CASSGPVGDTQYF
v_gene: TRBV28; j_gene: TRBJ1-2; d_gene: TRBD1; CDR3aa: CASSSGTVYGYTF
v_gene: TRBV28; j_gene: TRBJ2-2; d_gene: .; CDR3aa: CASSPYRSGRKGGELFF
v_gene: TRBV28; j_gene: TRBJ2-3; d_gene: TRBD2; CDR3aa: CASSLSGRWDTQYF
v_gene: TRBV19; j_gene: TRBJ2-5; d_gene: TRBD2; CDR3aa: CASSIAGGPRETQYF
v_gene: TRBV9; j_gene: TRBJ2-5; d_gene: .; CDR3aa: CASSVEATAQETQYF
v_gene: TRBV9; j_gene: TRBJ2-7; d_gene: TRBD1; CDR3aa: CASSVGQGRTYEQYF
v_gene: TRBV2; j_gene: TRBJ2-7; d_gene: .; CDR3aa: CASRYRESSYEQYF
v_gene: TRBV15; j_gene: TRBJ2-7; d_gene: TRBD2; CDR3aa: CATSRPPGLAGGYEQYF
v_gene: TRBV27; j_gene: TRBJ1-2; d_gene: TRBD1; CDR3aa: CASTATGGRYGYTF
v_gene: TRBV27; j_gene: TRBJ2-4; d_gene: TRBD1; CDR3aa: CASSPGTGGNIQYF
v_gene: TRBV2; j_gene: TRBJ2-6; d_gene: .; CDR3aa: CASSEVGPGANVLTF
v_gene: TRBV10-3; j_gene: TRBJ2-1; d_gene: TRBD2; CDR3aa: CAISDRVAGVGNEQFF
v_gene: TRBV6-6; j_gene: TRBJ1-2; d_gene: .; CDR3aa: CASSYPGGGGYTF
v_gene: TRBV29-1; j_gene: TRBJ2-5; d_gene: TRBD1; CDR3aa: CSVASGQGETQYF
v_gene: TRBV19; j_gene: TRBJ1-4; d_gene: .; CDR3aa: CASSIGQGNEKLFF
v_gene: TRBV7-9; j_gene: TRBJ2-1; d_gene: .; CDR3aa: CASSAPPRQFSYNEQFF